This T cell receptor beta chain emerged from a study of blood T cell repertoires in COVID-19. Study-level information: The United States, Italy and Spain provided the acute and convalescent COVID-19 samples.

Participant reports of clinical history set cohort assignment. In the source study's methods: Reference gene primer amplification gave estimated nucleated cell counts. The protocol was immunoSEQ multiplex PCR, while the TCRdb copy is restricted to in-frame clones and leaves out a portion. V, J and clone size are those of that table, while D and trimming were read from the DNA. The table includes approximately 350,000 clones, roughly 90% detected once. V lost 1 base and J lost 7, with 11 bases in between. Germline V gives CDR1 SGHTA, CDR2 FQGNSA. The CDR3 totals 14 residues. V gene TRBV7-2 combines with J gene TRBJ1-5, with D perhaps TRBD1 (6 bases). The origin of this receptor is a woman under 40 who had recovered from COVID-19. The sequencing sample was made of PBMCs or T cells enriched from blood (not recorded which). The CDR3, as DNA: TGTGCCAGCAGCTTAGAGCCGGGACAACAGCCCCAGCATTTT. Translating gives CASSLEPGQQPQHF.